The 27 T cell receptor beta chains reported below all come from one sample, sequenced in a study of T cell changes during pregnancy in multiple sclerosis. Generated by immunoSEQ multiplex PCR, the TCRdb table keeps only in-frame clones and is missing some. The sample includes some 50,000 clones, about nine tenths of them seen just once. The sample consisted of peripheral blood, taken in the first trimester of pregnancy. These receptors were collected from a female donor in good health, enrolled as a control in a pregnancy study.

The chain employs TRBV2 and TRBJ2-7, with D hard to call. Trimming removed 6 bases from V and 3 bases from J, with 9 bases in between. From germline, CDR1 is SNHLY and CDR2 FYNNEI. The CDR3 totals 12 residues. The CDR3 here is CASSPSNYEQYF. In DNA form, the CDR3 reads TGTGCCAGCAGCCCGAGCAACTACGAGCAGTACTTC.

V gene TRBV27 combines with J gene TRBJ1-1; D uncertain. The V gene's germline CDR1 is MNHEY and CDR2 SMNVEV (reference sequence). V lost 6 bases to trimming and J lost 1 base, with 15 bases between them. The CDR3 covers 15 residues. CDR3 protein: CASRLFWTQNTEAFF. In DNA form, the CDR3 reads TGTGCCAGCAGACTATTTTGGACTCAGAACACTGAAGCTTTCTTT.

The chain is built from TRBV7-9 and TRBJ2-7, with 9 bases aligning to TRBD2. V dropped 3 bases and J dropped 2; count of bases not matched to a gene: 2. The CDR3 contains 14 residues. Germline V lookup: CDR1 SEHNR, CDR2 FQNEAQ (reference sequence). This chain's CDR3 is CASSLTSGTYEQYF. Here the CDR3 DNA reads TGTGCCAGCAGCTTGACTAGCGGAACCTACGAGCAGTACTTC.

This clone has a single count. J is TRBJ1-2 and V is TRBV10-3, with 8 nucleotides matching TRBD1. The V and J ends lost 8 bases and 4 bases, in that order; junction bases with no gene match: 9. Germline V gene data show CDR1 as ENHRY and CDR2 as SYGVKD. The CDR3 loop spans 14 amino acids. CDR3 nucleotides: TGTGCCATCTGGCAGGGGGCGGGGGTCTATGGCTACACCTTC. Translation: CAIWQGAGVYGYTF.

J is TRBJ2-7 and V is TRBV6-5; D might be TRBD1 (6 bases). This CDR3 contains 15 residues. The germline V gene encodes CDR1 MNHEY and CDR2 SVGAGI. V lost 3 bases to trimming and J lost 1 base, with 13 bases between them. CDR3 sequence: CASSYGQGMSYEQYF. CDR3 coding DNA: TGTGCCAGCAGTTATGGGCAGGGGATGTCCTACGAGCAGTACTTC.

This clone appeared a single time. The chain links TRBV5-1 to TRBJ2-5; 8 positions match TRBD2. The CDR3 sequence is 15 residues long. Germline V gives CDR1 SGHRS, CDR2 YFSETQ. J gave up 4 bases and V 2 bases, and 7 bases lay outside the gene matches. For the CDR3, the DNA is TGCGCCAGCAGCTTCGGGGGGGAATTGTCAGAGACCCAGTACTTC. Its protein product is CASSFGGELSETQYF.

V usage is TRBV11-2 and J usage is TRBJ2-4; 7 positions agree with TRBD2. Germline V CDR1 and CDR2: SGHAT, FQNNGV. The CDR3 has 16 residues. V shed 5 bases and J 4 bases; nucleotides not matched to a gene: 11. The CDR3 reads CASSARLADTKNIQYF. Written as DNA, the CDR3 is TGTGCCAGCAGCGCCAGACTAGCTGATACTAAAAACATTCAGTACTTC.

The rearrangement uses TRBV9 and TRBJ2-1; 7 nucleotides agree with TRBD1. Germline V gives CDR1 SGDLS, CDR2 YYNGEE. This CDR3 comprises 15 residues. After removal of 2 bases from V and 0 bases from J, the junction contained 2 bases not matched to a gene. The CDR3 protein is CASSVGDSSYNEQFF. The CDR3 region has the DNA TGTGCCAGCAGCGTCGGGGACAGCTCCTACAATGAGCAGTTCTTC.

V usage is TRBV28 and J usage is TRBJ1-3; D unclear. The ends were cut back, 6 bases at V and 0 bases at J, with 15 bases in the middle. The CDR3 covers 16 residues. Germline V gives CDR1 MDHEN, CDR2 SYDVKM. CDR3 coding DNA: TGTGCCAGCAGCTCGGGAGACGTCCGCTCTGGAAACACCATATATTTT. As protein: CASSSGDVRSGNTIYF.

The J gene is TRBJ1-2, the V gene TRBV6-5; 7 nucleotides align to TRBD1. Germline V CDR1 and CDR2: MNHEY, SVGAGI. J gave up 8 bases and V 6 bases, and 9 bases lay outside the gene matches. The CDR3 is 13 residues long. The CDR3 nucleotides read TGTGCCAGCAGCCCAGACAGGGCCCTAGGCTACACCTTC. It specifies CASSPDRALGYTF.

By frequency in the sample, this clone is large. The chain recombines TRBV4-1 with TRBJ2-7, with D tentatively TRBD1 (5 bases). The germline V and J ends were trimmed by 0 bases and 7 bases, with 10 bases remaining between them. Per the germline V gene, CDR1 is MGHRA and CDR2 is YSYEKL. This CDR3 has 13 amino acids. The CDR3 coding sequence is TGCGCCAGCAGCCAAGATCCAGGGTGGGAGCAGTACTTC. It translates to CASSQDPGWEQYF.

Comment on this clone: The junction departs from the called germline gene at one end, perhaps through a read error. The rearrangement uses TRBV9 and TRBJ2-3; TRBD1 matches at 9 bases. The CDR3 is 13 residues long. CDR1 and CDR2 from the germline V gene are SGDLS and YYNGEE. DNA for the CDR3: TGTGCCAGCAGCGCGATGGGACAGGGAGGGACAAAATTT. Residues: CASSAMGQGGTKF.

CDR3 coding DNA: TGTGCCAGCTTGCGGGGTGGGGGGAACACCATATATTTT. This sequence encodes CASLRGGGNTIYF. V and J are TRBV7-8 and TRBJ1-3; possibly TRBD1 for D (5 bases). The germline V and J ends were trimmed by 8 bases and 7 bases, with 15 bases remaining between them. The CDR3 extends over 13 amino acids. Germline CDR1 reads SGHVS; CDR2 reads FQNEAQ.

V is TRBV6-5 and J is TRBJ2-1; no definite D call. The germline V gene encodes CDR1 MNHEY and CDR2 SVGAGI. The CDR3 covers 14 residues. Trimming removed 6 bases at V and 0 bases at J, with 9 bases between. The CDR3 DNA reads TGTGCCAGCAGGAAAATTAGCTCCTACAATGAGCAGTTCTTC. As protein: CASRKISSYNEQFF.

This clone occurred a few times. The CDR3 coding sequence is TGTGCCATCAGTGAGGACCAGGGTTATCAGCCCCAGCATTTT. Amino acid sequence: CAISEDQGYQPQHF. The J gene is TRBJ1-5, the V gene TRBV10-3; TRBD1 might be the D (5 bases). The CDR3 consists of 14 residues. V lost 2 bases to trimming and J lost 5 bases, with 10 bases between them. Germline CDR1 reads ENHRY; CDR2 reads SYGVKD.

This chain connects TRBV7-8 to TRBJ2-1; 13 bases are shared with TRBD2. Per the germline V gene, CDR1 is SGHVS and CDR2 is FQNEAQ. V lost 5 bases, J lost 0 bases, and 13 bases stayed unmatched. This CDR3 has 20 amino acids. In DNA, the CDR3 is TGTGCCAGCAGCCGACAGGGCTGGACTAGCGGGGGATACTCCTACAATGAGCAGTTCTTC. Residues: CASSRQGWTSGGYSYNEQFF.

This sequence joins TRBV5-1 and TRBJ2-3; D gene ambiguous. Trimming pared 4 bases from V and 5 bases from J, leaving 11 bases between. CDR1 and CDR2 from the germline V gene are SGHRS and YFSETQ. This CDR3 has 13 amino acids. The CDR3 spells CASSEDNGDTQYF. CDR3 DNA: TGCGCCAGCAGCGAAGACAACGGAGATACGCAGTATTTT.

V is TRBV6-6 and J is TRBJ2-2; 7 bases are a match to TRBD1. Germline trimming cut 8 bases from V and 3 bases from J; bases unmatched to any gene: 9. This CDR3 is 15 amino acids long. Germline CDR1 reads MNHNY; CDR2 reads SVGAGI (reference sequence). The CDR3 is CASGKRQGDTGELFF. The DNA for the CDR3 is TGTGCCAGCGGGAAGAGGCAGGGGGACACCGGGGAGCTGTTTTTT.

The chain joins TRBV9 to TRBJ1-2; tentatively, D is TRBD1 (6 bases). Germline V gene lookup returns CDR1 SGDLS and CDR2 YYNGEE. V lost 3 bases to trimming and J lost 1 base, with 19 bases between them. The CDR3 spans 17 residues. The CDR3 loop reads CASSEPRAGQHNYGYTF. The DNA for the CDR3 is TGTGCCAGCAGCGAGCCCAGGGCAGGACAGCATAACTATGGCTACACCTTC. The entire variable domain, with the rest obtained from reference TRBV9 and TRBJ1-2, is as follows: DSGVTQTPKHLITATGQRVTLRCSPRSGDLSVYWYQQSLDQGLQFLIQYYNGEERAKGNILERFSAQQFPDLHSELNLSSLELGDSALYFCASSEPRAGQHNYGYTFGSGTRLTVV.

The CDR3 is CASSQMSGGTDTQYF. CDR3 DNA: TGTGCCAGCAGCCAAATGTCAGGGGGCACAGATACGCAGTATTTT. This chain uses TRBV4-2 with TRBJ2-3; possible D gene TRBD1, 6 bases. V was shortened by 2 bases and J by 1 base, with 10 bases between the two germline ends. This CDR3 is built from 15 residues. Germline CDR1 is LGHNA and CDR2 is YNFKEQ.

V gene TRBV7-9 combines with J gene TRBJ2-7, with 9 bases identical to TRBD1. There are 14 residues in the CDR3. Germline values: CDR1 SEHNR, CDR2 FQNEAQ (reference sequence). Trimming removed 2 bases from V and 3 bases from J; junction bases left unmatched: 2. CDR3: CASSLLGQGYEQYF. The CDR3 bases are TGTGCCAGCAGCTTATTGGGACAGGGCTACGAGCAGTACTTC.

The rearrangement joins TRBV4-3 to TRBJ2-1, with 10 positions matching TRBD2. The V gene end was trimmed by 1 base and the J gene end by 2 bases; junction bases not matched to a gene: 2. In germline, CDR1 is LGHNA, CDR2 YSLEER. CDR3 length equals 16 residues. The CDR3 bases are TGCGCCAGCAGCCAAGTAGGACTAGCGGCCTACAATGAGCAGTTCTTC. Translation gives CASSQVGLAAYNEQFF.

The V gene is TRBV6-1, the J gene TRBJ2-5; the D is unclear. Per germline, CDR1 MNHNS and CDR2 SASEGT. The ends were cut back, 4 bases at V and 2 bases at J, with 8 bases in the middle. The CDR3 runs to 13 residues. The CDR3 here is CASSAAEQETQYF. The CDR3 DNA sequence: TGTGCCAGCAGTGCGGCGGAGCAAGAGACCCAGTACTTC.

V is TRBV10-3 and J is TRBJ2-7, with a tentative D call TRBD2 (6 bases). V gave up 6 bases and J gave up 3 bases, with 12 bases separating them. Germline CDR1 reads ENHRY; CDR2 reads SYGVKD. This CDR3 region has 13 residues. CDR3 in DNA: TGTGCCATCAGCCGGGACTTATACTACGAGCAGTACTTC. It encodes CAISRDLYYEQYF.

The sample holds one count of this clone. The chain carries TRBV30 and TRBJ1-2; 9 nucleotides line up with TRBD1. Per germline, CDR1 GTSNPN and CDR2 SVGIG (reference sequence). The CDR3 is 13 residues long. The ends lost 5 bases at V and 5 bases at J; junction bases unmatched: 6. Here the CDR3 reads CAWDRGKIYGYTF. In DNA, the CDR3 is TGTGCCTGGGACAGGGGGAAAATTTATGGCTACACCTTC.

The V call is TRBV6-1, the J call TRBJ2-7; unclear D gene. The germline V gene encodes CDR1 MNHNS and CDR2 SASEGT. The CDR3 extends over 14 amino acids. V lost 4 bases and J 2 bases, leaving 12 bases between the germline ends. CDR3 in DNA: TGTGCCAGCAGTGTGTGGCGGCTGACCTACGAGCAGTACTTC. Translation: CASSVWRLTYEQYF.

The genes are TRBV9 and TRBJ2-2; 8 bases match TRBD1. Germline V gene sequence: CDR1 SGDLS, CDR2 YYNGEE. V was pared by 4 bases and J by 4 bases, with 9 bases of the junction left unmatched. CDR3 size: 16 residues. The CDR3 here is CASSPGQGWSTGELFF. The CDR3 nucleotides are TGTGCCAGCAGCCCTGGACAGGGTTGGTCCACCGGGGAGCTGTTTTTT.